The text below deals with one T cell receptor (beta chain). Its antigen remains unknown. This sample was taken from a study of CXCR3-negative and CXCR3-positive naive CD8 T cells. Libraries were UMI-labeled 5' RACE TRB cDNA. TCRdb re-called the 5' RACE reads and gives one entry per CDR3 protein, without DNA. The sample includes about 130,000 distinct CDR3 sequences. This CDR3 has 15 amino acids. Germline V gives CDR1 SGHVS, CDR2 FQNEAQ. Whole-study findings and limits: Partial loss of CXCR3 expression followed cryopreservation; most assays used fresh PBMCs. Naive subsets were similarly diverse, while memory CD8+ repertoires were much less diverse. Across naive subsets, surface CD5 expression was comparable, and TCR strength was inferred from properties of the TRB CDR3. Naive cells that were CXCR3-positive had more hydrophobic TRB CDR3s (compared with CXCR3-negative naive cells).

The sequencing input was naive CXCR3- CD8+ T cells from blood. As for subset: CD45RO-CCR7+CD27+CD95- naive CD8+ T cells lacking CXCR3 (TNR3-). The receptor's source is a human donor in good health. Some clones in this sample may be carry-over from other donors' samples. The rearrangement uses TRBV7-8 and TRBJ1-5; TCRdb's assignment of TRBD1 cannot be checked, as there is no DNA. The CDR3 spells CASSQGGSSNQPQHF.